This TCR beta chain emerged from a study of blood T cell repertoires in COVID-19. Study context: Sample material is recorded as cDNA or gDNA derived from T cells, B-cell-depleted T cells, or PBMCs.

This clone was observed a few times. Assay used: immunoSEQ multiplex PCR; TCRdb lists only in-frame clones, some missing. The sample holds about 63,000 clones; approximately 80% are singletons and the top ten take about 4%. The length of the CDR3 is 14 residues. CDR1 SGHRS and CDR2 YFSETQ come from the germline V gene. The V gene end was trimmed by 0 bases and the J gene end by 6 bases; junction bases not matched to a gene: 2. Residents of approximately 25 US areas, aged roughly 18 to 89 years, made up the participants. V usage is TRBV5-1 and J usage is TRBJ1-2; 10 nucleotides align to TRBD1. Sequencing used PBMCs or T cells enriched from blood (not recorded which). The TCR sequence derives from a middle-aged woman with acute COVID-19. This CDR3 is CASSLGQGANGYTF. For the CDR3, the DNA is TGCGCCAGCAGCTTGGGACAGGGGGCAAATGGCTACACCTTC. Combining the CDR3 with reference TRBV5-1 and TRBJ1-2 gives the whole variable domain KAGVTQTPRYLIKTRGQQVTLSCSPISGHRSVSWYQQTPGQGLQFLFEYFSETQRNKGNFPGRFSGRQFSNSRSEMNVSTLELGDSALYLCASSLGQGANGYTFGSGTRLTVV.